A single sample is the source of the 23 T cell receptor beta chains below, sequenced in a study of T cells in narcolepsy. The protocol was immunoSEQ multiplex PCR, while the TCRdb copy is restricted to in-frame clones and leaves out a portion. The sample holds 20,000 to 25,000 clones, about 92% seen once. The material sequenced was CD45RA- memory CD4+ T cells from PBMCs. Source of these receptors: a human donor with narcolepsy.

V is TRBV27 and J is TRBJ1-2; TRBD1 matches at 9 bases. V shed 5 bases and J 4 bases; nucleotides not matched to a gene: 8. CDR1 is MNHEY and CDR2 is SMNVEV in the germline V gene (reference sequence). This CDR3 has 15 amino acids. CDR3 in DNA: TGTGCCAGCAGTACGATACAGGGGGCTTTCTATGGCTACACCTTC. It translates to CASSTIQGAFYGYTF.

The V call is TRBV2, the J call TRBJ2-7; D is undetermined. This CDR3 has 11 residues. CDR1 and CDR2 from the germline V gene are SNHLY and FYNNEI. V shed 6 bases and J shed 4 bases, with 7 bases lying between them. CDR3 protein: CASSPKYEQYF. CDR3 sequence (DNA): TGTGCCAGCAGCCCTAAATACGAGCAGTACTTC.

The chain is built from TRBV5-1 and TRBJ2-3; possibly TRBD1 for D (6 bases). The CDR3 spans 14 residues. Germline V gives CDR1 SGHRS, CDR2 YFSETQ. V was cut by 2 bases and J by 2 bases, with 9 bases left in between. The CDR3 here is CASSFRQATDTQYF. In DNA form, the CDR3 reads TGCGCCAGCAGCTTTCGACAGGCCACAGATACGCAGTATTTT.

DNA of the CDR3: TGCGCCAGCAGCCAAGATCTAGCGGGAACCTACGAGCAGTACTTC. Translated: CASSQDLAGTYEQYF. This chain connects TRBV4-1 to TRBJ2-7; TRBD2 matches at 9 bases. Germline V gene sequence: CDR1 MGHRA, CDR2 YSYEKL. Trimming removed 0 bases from V and 2 bases from J; junction bases left unmatched: 2. The CDR3 runs to 15 residues.

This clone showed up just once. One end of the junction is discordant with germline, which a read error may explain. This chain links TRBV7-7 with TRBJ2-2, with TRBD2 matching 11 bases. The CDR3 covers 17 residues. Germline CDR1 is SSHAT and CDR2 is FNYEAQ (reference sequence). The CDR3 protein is CASSPSGVAGGAGELFF. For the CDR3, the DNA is TGTGCTAGCAGCCCCTCCGGGGTAGCGGGAGGGGCCGGGGAGCTGTTTTTT.

In nucleotides, the CDR3 is TGTGCCAGCAGTTTAGACAGGAACACCGGGGAGCTGTTTTTT. Its translation is CASSLDRNTGELFF. The chain couples TRBV6-6 to TRBJ2-2; D may be TRBD1 (5 bases). Trimming took 4 bases from V and 1 from J, leaving 7 bases between them. This CDR3 comprises 14 residues. Germline V gene sequence: CDR1 MNHNY, CDR2 SVGAGI (reference sequence).

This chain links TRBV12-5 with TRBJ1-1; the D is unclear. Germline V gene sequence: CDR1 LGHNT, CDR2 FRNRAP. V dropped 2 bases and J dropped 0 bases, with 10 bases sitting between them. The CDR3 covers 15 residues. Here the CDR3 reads CASGLIDGLNTEAFF. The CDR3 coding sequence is TGTGCTAGTGGTTTGATCGACGGTCTGAACACTGAAGCTTTCTTT.

The CDR3 protein is CASSPRQGAQHF. The CDR3 DNA sequence: TGTGCCAGCAGCCCGCGGCAGGGGGCCCAGCATTTT. The chain combines TRBV7-2 with TRBJ1-5, with 7 bases that match TRBD1. V shed 5 bases and J 11 bases; nucleotides not matched to a gene: 6. The CDR3 totals 12 residues. Per the germline V gene, CDR1 is SGHTA and CDR2 is FQGNSA. Combining the CDR3 with reference TRBV7-2 and TRBJ1-5 gives the whole variable domain GAGVSQSPSNKVTEKGKDVELRCDPISGHTALYWYRQSLGQGLEFLIYFQGNSAPDKSGLPSDRFSAERTGGSVSTLTIQRTQQEDSAVYLCASSPRQGAQHFGDGTRLSIL.

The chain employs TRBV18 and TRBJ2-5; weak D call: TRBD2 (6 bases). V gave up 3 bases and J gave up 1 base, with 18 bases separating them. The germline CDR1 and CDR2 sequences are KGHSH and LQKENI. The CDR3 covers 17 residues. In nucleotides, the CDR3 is TGTGCCAGCTCACCGGCTCTGGGGGGAGACGGCCAAGAGACCCAGTACTTC. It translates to CASSPALGGDGQETQYF. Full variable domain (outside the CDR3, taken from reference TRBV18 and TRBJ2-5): NAGVMQNPRHLVRRRGQEARLRCSPMKGHSHVYWYRQLPEEGLKFMVYLQKENIIDESGMPKERFSAEFPKEGPSILRIQQVVRGDSAAYFCASSPALGGDGQETQYFGPGTRLLVL.

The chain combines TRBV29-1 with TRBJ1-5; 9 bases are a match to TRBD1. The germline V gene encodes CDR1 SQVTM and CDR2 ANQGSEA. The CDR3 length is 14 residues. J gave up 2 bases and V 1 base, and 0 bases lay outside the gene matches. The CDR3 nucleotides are TGCAGCGTTGAAGGGACAGGGGGCAATCAGCCCCAGCATTTT. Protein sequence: CSVEGTGGNQPQHF.

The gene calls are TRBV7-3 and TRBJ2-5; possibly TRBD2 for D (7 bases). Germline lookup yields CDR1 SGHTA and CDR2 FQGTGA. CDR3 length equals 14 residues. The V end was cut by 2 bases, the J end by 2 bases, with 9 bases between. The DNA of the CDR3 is TGTGCCAGCAGCTTAGGGAGGGGGCAAGAGACCCAGTACTTC. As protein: CASSLGRGQETQYF. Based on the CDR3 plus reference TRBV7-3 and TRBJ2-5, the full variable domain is GAGVSQTPSNKVTEKGKYVELRCDPISGHTALYWYRQSLGQGPEFLIYFQGTGAADDSGLPNDRFFAVRPEGSVSTLKIQRTERGDSAVYLCASSLGRGQETQYFGPGTRLLVL.

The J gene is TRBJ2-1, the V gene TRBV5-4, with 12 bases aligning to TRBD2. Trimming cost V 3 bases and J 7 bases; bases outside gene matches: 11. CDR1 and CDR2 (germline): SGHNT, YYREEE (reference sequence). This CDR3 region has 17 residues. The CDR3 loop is CASSSGATSGRENEQFF. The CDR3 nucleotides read TGTGCCAGCAGCTCTGGAGCGACTAGCGGGAGAGAGAATGAGCAGTTCTTC.

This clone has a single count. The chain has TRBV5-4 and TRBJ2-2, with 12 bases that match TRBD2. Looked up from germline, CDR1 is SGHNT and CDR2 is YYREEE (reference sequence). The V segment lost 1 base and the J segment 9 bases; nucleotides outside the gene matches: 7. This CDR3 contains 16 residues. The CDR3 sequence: CASSLSRLAGARELFF. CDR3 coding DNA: TGTGCCAGCAGCTTGTCGAGACTAGCGGGAGCCAGGGAGCTGTTTTTT.

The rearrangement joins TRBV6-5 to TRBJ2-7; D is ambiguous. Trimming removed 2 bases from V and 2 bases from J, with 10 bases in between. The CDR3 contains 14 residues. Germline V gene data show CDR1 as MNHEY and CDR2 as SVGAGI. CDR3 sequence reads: CASSYSLHTYEQYF. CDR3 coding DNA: TGTGCCAGCAGTTACAGTCTACATACCTACGAGCAGTACTTC.

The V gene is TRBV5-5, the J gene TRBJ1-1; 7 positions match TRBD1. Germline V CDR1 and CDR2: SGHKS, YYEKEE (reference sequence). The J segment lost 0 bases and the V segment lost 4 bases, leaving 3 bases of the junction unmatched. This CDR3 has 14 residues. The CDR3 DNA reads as TGTGCCAGCAGCCCGGGACAGATGAACACTGAAGCTTTCTTT. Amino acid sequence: CASSPGQMNTEAFF.

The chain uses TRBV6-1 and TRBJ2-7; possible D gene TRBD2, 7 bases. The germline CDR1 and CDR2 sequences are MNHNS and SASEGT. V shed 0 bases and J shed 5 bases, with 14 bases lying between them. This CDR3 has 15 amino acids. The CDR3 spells CASSEAGGAVNEQYF. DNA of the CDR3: TGTGCCAGCAGTGAAGCAGGGGGGGCCGTGAACGAGCAGTACTTC.

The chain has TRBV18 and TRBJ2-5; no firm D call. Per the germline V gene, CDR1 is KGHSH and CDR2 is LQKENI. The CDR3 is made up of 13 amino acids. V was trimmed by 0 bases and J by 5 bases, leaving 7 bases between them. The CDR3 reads CASSPPPSETQYF. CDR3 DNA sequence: TGTGCCAGCTCACCACCCCCTTCGGAGACCCAGTACTTC. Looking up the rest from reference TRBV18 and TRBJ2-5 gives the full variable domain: NAGVMQNPRHLVRRRGQEARLRCSPMKGHSHVYWYRQLPEEGLKFMVYLQKENIIDESGMPKERFSAEFPKEGPSILRIQQVVRGDSAAYFCASSPPPSETQYFGPGTRLLVL.

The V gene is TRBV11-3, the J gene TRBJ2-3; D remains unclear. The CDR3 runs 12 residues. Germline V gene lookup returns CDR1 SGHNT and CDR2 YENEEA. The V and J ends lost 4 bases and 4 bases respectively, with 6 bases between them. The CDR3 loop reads CASSSMSDTQYF. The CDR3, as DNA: TGTGCCAGCAGCTCCATGTCAGATACGCAGTATTTT.

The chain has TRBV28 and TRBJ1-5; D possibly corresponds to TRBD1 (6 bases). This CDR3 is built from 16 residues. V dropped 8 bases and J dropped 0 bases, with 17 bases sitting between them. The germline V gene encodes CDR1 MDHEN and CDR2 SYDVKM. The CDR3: CASRAGWGLSNQPQHF. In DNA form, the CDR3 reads TGTGCCAGCCGCGCGGGTTGGGGGCTTAGCAATCAGCCCCAGCATTTT. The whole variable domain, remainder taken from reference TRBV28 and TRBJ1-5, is DVKVTQSSRYLVKRTGEKVFLECVQDMDHENMFWYRQDPGLGLRLIYFSYDVKMKEKGDIPEGYSVSREKKERFSLILESASTNQTSMYLCASRAGWGLSNQPQHFGDGTRLSIL.

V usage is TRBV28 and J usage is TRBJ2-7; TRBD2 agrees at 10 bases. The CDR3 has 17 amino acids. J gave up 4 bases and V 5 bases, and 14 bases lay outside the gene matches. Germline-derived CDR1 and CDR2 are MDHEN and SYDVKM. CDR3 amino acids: CASSPLASGSFSYEQYF. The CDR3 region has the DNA TGTGCCAGCAGTCCCCTCGCTAGCGGGAGTTTCAGTTACGAGCAGTACTTC.

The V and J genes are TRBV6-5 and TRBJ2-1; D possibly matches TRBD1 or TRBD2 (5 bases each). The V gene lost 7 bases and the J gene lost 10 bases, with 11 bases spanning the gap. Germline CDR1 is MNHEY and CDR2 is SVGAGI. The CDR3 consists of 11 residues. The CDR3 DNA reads TGTGCCAGCACCTCGTGGGGGGAGCAGTTCTTC. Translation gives CASTSWGEQFF.

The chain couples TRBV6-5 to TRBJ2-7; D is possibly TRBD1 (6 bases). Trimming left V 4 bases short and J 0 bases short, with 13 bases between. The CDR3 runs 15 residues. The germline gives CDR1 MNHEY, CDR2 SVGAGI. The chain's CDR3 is CASSSQGIRSYEQYF. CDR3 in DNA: TGTGCCAGCAGTTCGCAGGGGATTCGCTCCTACGAGCAGTACTTC.

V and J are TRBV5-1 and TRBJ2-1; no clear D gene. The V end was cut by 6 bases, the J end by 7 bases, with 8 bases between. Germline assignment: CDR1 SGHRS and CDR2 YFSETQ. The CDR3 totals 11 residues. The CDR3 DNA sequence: TGCGCCAGCAATTTGGCGAATGAGCAGTTCTTC. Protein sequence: CASNLANEQFF.